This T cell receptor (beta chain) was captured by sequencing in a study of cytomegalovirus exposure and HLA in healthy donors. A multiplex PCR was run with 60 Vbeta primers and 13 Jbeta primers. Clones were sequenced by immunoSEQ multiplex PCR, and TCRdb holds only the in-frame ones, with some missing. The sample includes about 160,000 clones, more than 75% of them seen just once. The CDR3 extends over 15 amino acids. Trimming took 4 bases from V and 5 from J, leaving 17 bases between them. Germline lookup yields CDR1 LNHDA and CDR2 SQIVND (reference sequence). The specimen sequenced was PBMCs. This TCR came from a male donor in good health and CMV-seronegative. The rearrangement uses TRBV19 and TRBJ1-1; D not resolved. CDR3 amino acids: CASSSTFTGGTEAFF. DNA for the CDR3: TGTGCCAGTAGTAGTACATTCACGGGAGGGACTGAAGCTTTCTTT.